This is a list of T cell receptor beta chains from one sample in a study of T-cell reconstitution after alpha-beta-depleted transplantation in children. One entry per CDR3 protein, called by TCRdb with MiXCR from the PCR reads. Of about 420,000 distinct CDR3 sequences in the sample, 11% were seen once. This material consisted of PBMCs from the stem cell graft donor, taken from the stem cell graft. These receptors were collected from a human donor who donated a stem cell graft to a child with acute myeloid leukemia. CDR3s include the opening cysteine and the closing phenylalanine or tryptophan. D genes are given only for firm matches. Not all rows give a size; the values are once, few, many and, for expanded clones, a class.

D: -; size: few; J: TRBJ2-2; V: TRBV25-1; DNA: TGTGCCAGCAGTCCCATCCCAGGGGAGATAAACACCGGGGAGCTGTTTTTT; CDR3: CASSPIPGEINTGELFF
D: -; size: -; J: TRBJ1-1; V: TRBV12-3/TRBV12-4; DNA: TGTGCCAGCAGTTTTCCGGGGGCTGAAGCTTTCTTT; CDR3: CASSFPGAEAFF
D: TRBD1; size: -; J: TRBJ1-6; V: TRBV18; DNA: TGTGCCAGCTCGCCTCTGACAGGGGGGAATTCACCCCTCCACTTT; CDR3: CASSPLTGGNSPLHF
D: TRBD1; size: few; J: TRBJ2-2; V: TRBV29-1; DNA: TGCAGCGTCCAGGGGGCGCCGAGCACCGGGGAGCTGTTTTTT; CDR3: CSVQGAPSTGELFF
D: -; size: -; J: TRBJ2-7; V: TRBV5-5; DNA: TGTGCCAGCAGCTTGAAGGACGGAGTTCTAAGGTCCTACGAGCAGTACTTC; CDR3: CASSLKDGVLRSYEQYF
D: -; size: few; J: TRBJ1-5; V: TRBV5-1; DNA: TGCGCCAGCAGCTTGTTAGGCTCTTATAGCAATCAGCCCCAGCATTTT; CDR3: CASSLLGSYSNQPQHF
D: TRBD2; size: few; J: TRBJ2-1; V: TRBV18; DNA: TGTGCCAGCTCACCTAGCGGGATCTCCTACAATGAGCAGTTCTTC; CDR3: CASSPSGISYNEQFF
D: -; size: few; J: TRBJ1-3; V: TRBV10-3; DNA: TGTGCCATCAGTCCCGGGGACACCTTCTCTGGAAACACCATATATTTT; CDR3: CAISPGDTFSGNTIYF
D: TRBD2; size: -; J: TRBJ2-7; V: TRBV23-1; DNA: TGCGCCAGCAGTCAATCGTCACTAGCGGGAGTCGAGCAGTACTTC; CDR3: CASSQSSLAGVEQYF
D: TRBD2; size: few; J: TRBJ2-1; V: TRBV7-3; DNA: TGTGCCAGCAGCTCCTCCCGGACTAGCGGGAGCAATGAGCAGTTCTTC; CDR3: CASSSSRTSGSNEQFF
D: TRBD2; size: many; J: TRBJ2-3; V: TRBV20-1; DNA: TGCAGCGGGACTAGCGGGGGTATCGATACGCAGTATTTT; CDR3: CSGTSGGIDTQYF
D: -; size: -; J: TRBJ1-1; V: TRBV12-3/TRBV12-4; DNA: TGTGCCAGCAGGCCATCGACAGGCTACACTGAAGCTTTCTTT; CDR3: CASRPSTGYTEAFF
D: -; size: few; J: TRBJ2-1; V: TRBV7-2; DNA: TGTGCCAGCAGCTCACTAGGGTACAATGAGCAGTTCTTC; CDR3: CASSSLGYNEQFF
D: -; size: many; J: TRBJ2-1; V: TRBV18; DNA: TGTGCCAGCTCACCACGAATTGAGGGCGATGAGCAGTTCTTC; CDR3: CASSPRIEGDEQFF
D: TRBD1; size: many; J: TRBJ1-5; V: TRBV11-2; DNA: TGTGCCAGCAGCCCCGGACAGGGGAGCAATCAGCCCCAGCATTTT; CDR3: CASSPGQGSNQPQHF
D: TRBD1; size: few; J: TRBJ2-2; V: TRBV7-8; DNA: TGTGCCAGCAGCCTCCCACAGGGGGCCTCCGGGGAGCTGTTTTTT; CDR3: CASSLPQGASGELFF
D: TRBD1; size: -; J: TRBJ2-2; V: TRBV29-1; DNA: TGCAGCGTTTTTTTCGCGGACAGGAGCACCGGGGAGCTGTTTTTT; CDR3: CSVFFADRSTGELFF
D: -; size: many; J: TRBJ2-3; V: TRBV5-1; DNA: TGCGCCAGCAGCTTGAGGGGGACGGACACAGATACGCAGTATTTT; CDR3: CASSLRGTDTDTQYF
D: -; size: many; J: TRBJ2-4; V: TRBV7-9; DNA: TGTGCCAGCAGCTTAGCGGGGGCGCGGGAAAACATTCAGTACTTC; CDR3: CASSLAGARENIQYF
D: -; size: few; J: TRBJ2-3; V: TRBV27; DNA: TGTGCCAGCAGTTTCCGGGGGGCTTCAGATACGCAGTATTTT; CDR3: CASSFRGASDTQYF
D: TRBD1; size: few; J: TRBJ1-5; V: TRBV5-4; DNA: TGTGCCAGCAGCTTGGGAGGGACAGGGGATCAGCCCCAGCATTTT; CDR3: CASSLGGTGDQPQHF
D: TRBD2; size: -; J: TRBJ2-2; V: TRBV23-1; DNA: TGCGCCAGCAGTCACTACGGACTAGCGGGAGGACTGAACACCGGGGAGCTGTTTTTT; CDR3: CASSHYGLAGGLNTGELFF
D: TRBD2; size: -; J: TRBJ2-5; V: TRBV5-1; DNA: TGCGCCAGCAGCTTGTCTAGCGGGGGGCCGAGAGGGACCCAGTACTTC; CDR3: CASSLSSGGPRGTQYF
D: -; size: -; J: TRBJ2-5; V: TRBV7-2; DNA: TGTGCCAGCAGCCCAGGGGTCCGGTGGGAGACCCAGTACTTC; CDR3: CASSPGVRWETQYF
D: -; size: few; J: TRBJ2-7; V: TRBV11-2; DNA: TGTGCCAGCAGCTTCGCGGCCGGCGAGCAGTACTTC; CDR3: CASSFAAGEQYF
D: -; size: few; J: TRBJ2-2; V: TRBV4-2; DNA: TGTGCCAGCAGCCCTCCGCTTCGTGAACTCACTAACACCGGGGAGCTGTTTTTT; CDR3: CASSPPLRELTNTGELFF
D: TRBD2; size: -; J: TRBJ2-1; V: TRBV20-1; DNA: TGCAGTGCTAGTCCCGTGGGGCTAGCGGGAGCGGGCAATGAGCAGTTCTTC; CDR3: CSASPVGLAGAGNEQFF
D: -; size: once; J: TRBJ1-4; V: TRBV21-1; DNA: TGTGCCAGCAGCAAAGGGGGGGCGCCTGAAAAACTGTTTTTT; CDR3: CASSKGGAPEKLFF
D: TRBD1; size: -; J: TRBJ1-1; V: TRBV20-1; DNA: TGCAGTGCTCCCGGGACAGGGGGAAGGAGGGCCACTGAAGCTTTCTTT; CDR3: CSAPGTGGRRATEAFF
D: -; size: many; J: TRBJ2-5; V: TRBV10-3; DNA: TGTGCCATCAGTGAGCCCCCGGGGGAGACCCAGTACTTC; CDR3: CAISEPPGETQYF
D: -; size: few; J: TRBJ2-1; V: TRBV24-1; DNA: TGTGCCCCCAGCGGACCGGTCCTGAATGAGCAGTTCTTC; CDR3: CAPSGPVLNEQFF
D: TRBD2; size: few; J: TRBJ2-7; V: TRBV20-1; DNA: TGCAGTGCTCAACTGTCTAGCGGGACCGTCTCCTACGAGCAGTACTTC; CDR3: CSAQLSSGTVSYEQYF
D: -; size: -; J: TRBJ2-3; V: TRBV5-1; DNA: TGCGCCAGCAAAAACACAGATACGCAGTATTTT; CDR3: CASKNTDTQYF
D: TRBD1; size: -; J: TRBJ2-3; V: TRBV6-5; DNA: TGTGCCAGCAGTTACGGCTCAGGGGGTACAGATACGCAGTATTTT; CDR3: CASSYGSGGTDTQYF
D: -; size: few; J: TRBJ2-1; V: TRBV2; DNA: TGTGCCAGCAGTGAAGGGGGGCGCACCTACAATGAGCAGTTCTTC; CDR3: CASSEGGRTYNEQFF
D: -; size: many; J: TRBJ1-6; V: TRBV7-7; DNA: TGTGCTAGCAGCTCCATCGTTCACGGTTACAATTCACCCCTCCACTTT; CDR3: CASSSIVHGYNSPLHF
D: -; size: few; J: TRBJ2-7; V: TRBV5-5; DNA: TGTGCCTCGCAGGCAGGGGCGACCTCCTACGAGCAGTACTTC; CDR3: CASQAGATSYEQYF
D: TRBD2; size: -; J: TRBJ2-3; V: TRBV2; DNA: TGTGCCAGCAGTGAAATTGGGCTAGCGGAGGCCCTTAGCACAGATACGCAGTATTTT; CDR3: CASSEIGLAEALSTDTQYF
D: -; size: -; J: TRBJ2-7; V: TRBV10-3; DNA: TGTGCCATCAGTGAGTCGTTCGGGGCATACGAGCAGTACTTC; CDR3: CAISESFGAYEQYF
D: -; size: few; J: TRBJ2-3; V: TRBV5-1; DNA: TGCGCCAGCAGCTTGGCCCTAGGGCACACAGATACGCAGTATTTT; CDR3: CASSLALGHTDTQYF
D: TRBD2; size: few; J: TRBJ2-1; V: TRBV7-2; DNA: TGTGCCAGCAGGGCCGACGGTAGCGGGGCCTACAATGAGCAGTTCTTC; CDR3: CASRADGSGAYNEQFF
D: -; size: few; J: TRBJ2-1; V: TRBV20-1; DNA: TGCAGTGCTATCGTCAGGCGTCGCTCCTACAATGAGCAGTTCTTC; CDR3: CSAIVRRRSYNEQFF
D: -; size: -; J: TRBJ1-2; V: TRBV6-1; DNA: TGTGCCACCCTCCCCGGGAGGAACTATGGCTACACCTTC; CDR3: CATLPGRNYGYTF
D: -; size: -; J: TRBJ1-5; V: TRBV3-1; DNA: TGTGCCAGCAGCCAGGGCGGGGTACTGAATCAGCCCCAGCATTTT; CDR3: CASSQGGVLNQPQHF
D: TRBD1; size: many; J: TRBJ2-7; V: TRBV5-1; DNA: TGCGCCAGCGAGACAGGGTCTGGGGACGAGCAGTACTTC; CDR3: CASETGSGDEQYF
D: -; size: few; J: TRBJ1-6; V: TRBV5-5; DNA: TGTGCCAGCAGCCCTCTCCTGGGGGAGGATTCACCCCTCCACTTT; CDR3: CASSPLLGEDSPLHF
D: TRBD1; size: few; J: TRBJ2-7; V: TRBV13; DNA: TGTGCCAGCAGCCCGGACAGGGGGCCAGGCGAGCAGTACTTC; CDR3: CASSPDRGPGEQYF
D: -; size: -; J: TRBJ1-3; V: TRBV7-2; DNA: TGTGCCAGCAGCCCCCGCCGGGACGGAAACACCATATATTTT; CDR3: CASSPRRDGNTIYF
D: -; size: -; J: TRBJ2-3; V: TRBV5-1; DNA: TGCGCCAGCAGCGGGAGACGGGGGACAGATACGCAGTATTTT; CDR3: CASSGRRGTDTQYF
D: -; size: many; J: TRBJ2-3; V: TRBV6-1; DNA: TGTGCCAGCAGTAGCACAGATACGCAGTATTTT; CDR3: CASSSTDTQYF